The 8 T cell receptor beta chains listed next were all sequenced from one sample in a study of Graves' ophthalmopathy and Graves' hyperthyroidism. Transcripts of RNA were the source for amplifying TCR beta CDR3 regions. HTBI-primed RT-PCR formed the first round, and a multiplex PCR formed the second. TCRdb fed the multiplex PCR reads into MiXCR, producing one record per CDR3 protein. The sample yields roughly 410,000 distinct CDR3 sequences, about 16% seen once. The sample was peripheral blood. These TCRs come from a woman between 18 and 30 years old with stable Graves' hyperthyroidism.

This clonotype was recorded many times. The chain uses TRBV6-2 or TRBV6-3 and TRBJ2-6; D is unclear. Germline V gene data show CDR1 as MNHEY and CDR2 as SVGEGT. V lost 4 bases to trimming and J lost 0 bases, with 7 bases between them. This CDR3 has 15 residues. The CDR3 DNA reads TGTGCCAGCAGTTTACAGTTCTCTGGGGCCAACGTCCTGACTTTC. It encodes CASSLQFSGANVLTF.

This clonotype occurred a few times. The V call is TRBV6-2 or TRBV6-3, the J call TRBJ1-3, with D unresolved. The ends were cut back, 6 bases at V and 0 bases at J, with 24 bases in the middle. This CDR3 has 19 amino acids. CDR1 and CDR2 (germline): MNHEY, SVGEGT. The CDR3 region has the DNA TGTGCCAGCAGCCCTTACTTACTTTTGCCGGAAAGCTCTGGAAACACCATATATTTT. Its translation: CASSPYLLLPESSGNTIYF.

This clonotype was observed many times. This rearrangement joins TRBV19 to TRBJ2-7; 11 bases are a match to TRBD1. CDR1 is LNHDA and CDR2 is SQIVND in the germline V gene (reference sequence). V was pared by 7 bases and J by 0 bases, with 8 bases of the junction left unmatched. The CDR3 loop spans 16 amino acids. CDR3 in DNA: TGTGCCAGTACCCACCGTGGGACAGGGGGCTCCTACGAGCAGTACTTC. Translation: CASTHRGTGGSYEQYF. Variable domain in full (rest from reference TRBV19 and TRBJ2-7): DGGITQSPKYLFRKEGQNVTLSCEQNLNHDAMYWYRQDPGQGLRLIYYSQIVNDFQKGDIAEGYSVSREKKESFPLTVTSAQKNPTAFYLCASTHRGTGGSYEQYFGPGTRLTVT.

This clonotype was recorded many times. V and J are TRBV19 and TRBJ1-3; possible D gene TRBD1, 5 bases. The V and J ends lost 7 bases and 0 bases respectively, with 13 bases between them. This CDR3 contains 15 residues. From germline, CDR1 is LNHDA and CDR2 SQIVND (reference sequence). The CDR3 coding sequence is TGTGCCAGTAAGCCGAGGGGCGTCTCTGGAAACACCATATATTTT. This translates into CASKPRGVSGNTIYF.

This clonotype was seen many times. The rearrangement joins TRBV12-3 or TRBV12-4 to TRBJ1-2; 7 bases are shared with TRBD1. CDR3 length: 12 residues. The V and J ends lost 4 bases and 10 bases, in that order; junction bases with no gene match: 6. The CDR3 loop is CASSSGTVTYTF. The CDR3 bases are TGTGCCAGCAGTTCCGGGACAGTGACCTACACCTTC.

This clonotype appeared a few times. The J gene is TRBJ1-3, the V gene TRBV12-3 or TRBV12-4, with D uncertain. Deletions cut 10 bases from V and 0 bases from J, with 13 bases between. The CDR3 is made up of 14 amino acids. CDR3 region: CATSLFPSGNTIYF. The CDR3 region has the DNA TGTGCCACCTCCTTGTTTCCCTCTGGAAACACCATATATTTT.

This clonotype was counted many times. The rearrangement links TRBV6-1 to TRBJ2-7; 11 nucleotides line up with TRBD1. V shed 1 base, J shed 6 bases, and the junction held 2 bases outside the gene matches. Germline V gene data show CDR1 as MNHNS and CDR2 as SASEGT. The CDR3 is 14 residues long. The CDR3 loop reads CASSEVGTGGEQYF. The CDR3 region has the DNA TGTGCCAGCAGTGAAGTGGGGACAGGGGGCGAGCAGTACTTC.

There are many counts of this clonotype. The chain combines TRBV6-5 with TRBJ1-2; unclear D gene. V shed 4 bases and J shed 2 bases, with 5 bases lying between them. CDR1 and CDR2 from the germline V gene are MNHEY and SVGAGI. The CDR3 extends over 12 amino acids. CDR3 sequence (DNA): TGTGCCAGCAGTTCAGAAAACTATGGCTACACCTTC. It encodes CASSSENYGYTF.